The present entry profiles one T cell receptor (beta chain) with its context. The sample comes from a study of blood T cell repertoires in COVID-19. Study in general: Whether acute or convalescent, the COVID-19 samples came from the United States, Italy and Spain.

Some clones are missing from TCRdb's copy, which holds only in-frame ones; the method was immunoSEQ multiplex PCR. The data show about 87,000 clones, approximately 71% seen once. Germline trimming cut 6 bases from V and 9 bases from J; bases unmatched to any gene: 10. The CDR3 covers 14 residues. Germline loops: CDR1 MNHEY, CDR2 SVGAGI. The sample consisted of peripheral blood. This receptor was taken from a woman between 45 and 65 years old with acute or convalescent COVID-19. The genes are TRBV6-5 and TRBJ2-1; the match to TRBD2 covers 8 bases. The DNA of the CDR3 is TGTGCCAGCAGACCGAACGGGGGGGTGGGTGAGCAGTTCTTC. Residues: CASRPNGGVGEQFF.